This TCR beta chain appears in the sequencing data of a study of CD8 T cells in ankylosing spondylitis. This clonotype was recorded a few times. The antigen remains undetermined. The TCR beta libraries were generated through quantitative 5'-RACE incorporating molecular barcodes. Each CDR3 protein is one row after TCRdb ran MiXCR on the 5' RACE reads. This table holds about 150,000 distinct CDR3 sequences, under 35% found once. The CDR3 sequence is 16 residues long. CDR1 SGHTA and CDR2 FQGNSA come from the germline V gene. Trimming shortened V by 1 base and J by 1 base, and 11 bases separated the two germline ends. The study's findings and limits: As for the disease-linked clones, they showed a CD8+ phenotype and occurred at relatively low frequencies in peripheral blood.

The chain links TRBV7-2 to TRBJ2-1; TRBD2 might be the D (6 bases). The material sequenced was synovial fluid, either unsorted or a sorted T cell fraction (not recorded which). The sequence came from a male donor with ankylosing spondylitis. The DNA of the CDR3 is TGTGCCAGCAGCTTAGTGGCTAGCGTATCCTACAATGAGCAGTTCTTC. Translation: CASSLVASVSYNEQFF.